This is a list of T cell receptor beta chains from one sample in a study of Graves' ophthalmopathy and Graves' hyperthyroidism. TCRdb recomputed calls from the multiplex PCR reads with MiXCR, one row per CDR3 protein. The sample records some 160,000 distinct CDR3 sequences, 35% to 50% being singletons. The sequenced material came from peripheral blood. Receptors were obtained from a man aged 25 to 40 with Graves' ophthalmopathy. Each CDR3 is given with its conserved first and last residue. Fields, in order: J gene, D gene, clone size, V gene, CDR3 protein, CDR3 DNA. A D gene is named only where the DNA matches it firmly. The size of a clone is reported for some rows only, either as once, few or many, or as a class for expanded clones.

J gene: TRBJ2-2; D gene: NA; clone size: many; V gene: TRBV2; CDR3 protein: CASQLESSTGELFF; CDR3 DNA: TGTGCCAGTCAGCTGGAGTCGAGCACCGGGGAGCTGTTTTTT
J gene: TRBJ2-7; D gene: TRBD1; clone size: many; V gene: TRBV6-5; CDR3 protein: CASSSPGQGTYEQYF; CDR3 DNA: TGTGCCAGCAGTTCCCCGGGACAGGGGACCTACGAGCAGTACTTC
J gene: TRBJ1-2; D gene: NA; clone size: NA; V gene: TRBV5-1; CDR3 protein: CASSLSRNYGYTF; CDR3 DNA: TGCGCCAGCAGCTTGTCCCGTAACTATGGCTACACCTTC
J gene: TRBJ2-5; D gene: NA; clone size: NA; V gene: TRBV6-5; CDR3 protein: CASSYSRAPETQYF; CDR3 DNA: TGTGCCAGCAGTTACTCGAGGGCTCCAGAGACCCAGTACTTC
J gene: TRBJ1-2; D gene: NA; clone size: many; V gene: TRBV12-3/TRBV12-4; CDR3 protein: CASSLNSEGLGYTF; CDR3 DNA: TGTGCCAGCAGTTTAAACTCGGAGGGTCTTGGCTACACCTTC
J gene: TRBJ1-6; D gene: TRBD1; clone size: many; V gene: TRBV7-2; CDR3 protein: CASSSTGTGFSPLHF; CDR3 DNA: TGTGCCAGCAGCTCGACCGGGACAGGGTTCTCACCCCTCCACTTT
J gene: TRBJ2-5; D gene: NA; clone size: NA; V gene: TRBV28; CDR3 protein: CASSLPGEGTQYF; CDR3 DNA: TGTGCCAGCAGTCTCCCGGGAGAAGGGACCCAGTACTTC
J gene: TRBJ2-5; D gene: NA; clone size: few; V gene: TRBV12-3/TRBV12-4; CDR3 protein: CASRKRETQYF; CDR3 DNA: TGTGCCAGCAGGAAGAGGGAGACCCAGTACTTC
J gene: TRBJ1-1; D gene: NA; clone size: NA; V gene: TRBV6-1; CDR3 protein: CASPRPGQKNTEAFF; CDR3 DNA: TGTGCCAGCCCCCGCCCAGGGCAGAAAAACACTGAAGCTTTCTTT
J gene: TRBJ1-2; D gene: NA; clone size: many; V gene: TRBV20-1; CDR3 protein: CSASTPTGYLGYTF; CDR3 DNA: TGCAGTGCTAGTACCCCTACAGGGTACCTAGGGTACACCTTC
J gene: TRBJ2-7; D gene: NA; clone size: many; V gene: TRBV6-2/TRBV6-3; CDR3 protein: CASSPDLLEQYF; CDR3 DNA: TGTGCCAGCAGTCCTGACCTACTGGAGCAGTACTTC
J gene: TRBJ1-2; D gene: NA; clone size: once; V gene: TRBV19; CDR3 protein: CATRDLAGYYGYTF; CDR3 DNA: TGTGCCACCCGGGATCTCGCTGGCTACTATGGCTACACCTTC
J gene: TRBJ2-5; D gene: TRBD2; clone size: many; V gene: TRBV28; CDR3 protein: CASSSRTSGKETQYF; CDR3 DNA: TGTGCCAGCAGTTCACGGACTAGCGGGAAAGAGACCCAGTACTTC
J gene: TRBJ1-1; D gene: NA; clone size: many; V gene: TRBV5-6; CDR3 protein: CASSTGTQTAAFF; CDR3 DNA: TGTGCCAGCAGCACTGGAACCCAAACGGCTGCTTTCTTT
J gene: TRBJ1-5; D gene: NA; clone size: NA; V gene: TRBV11-2; CDR3 protein: CASSLFQRTSNQPQHF; CDR3 DNA: TGTGCCAGCAGCTTATTCCAGCGGACTAGCAATCAGCCCCAGCATTTT
J gene: TRBJ2-7; D gene: TRBD2; clone size: many; V gene: TRBV5-1; CDR3 protein: CASSLVAGGPGEQYF; CDR3 DNA: TGCGCCAGCAGCTTGGTAGCGGGAGGGCCGGGAGAGCAGTACTTC
J gene: TRBJ1-2; D gene: TRBD1; clone size: many; V gene: TRBV24-1; CDR3 protein: CATSDFLPGQGYGYTF; CDR3 DNA: TGTGCCACCAGTGATTTTCTGCCGGGACAGGGTTATGGCTACACCTTC
J gene: TRBJ2-7; D gene: TRBD1; clone size: NA; V gene: TRBV6-5; CDR3 protein: CASSYYRGYEQYF; CDR3 DNA: TGTGCCAGCAGTTACTACAGGGGTTACGAGCAGTACTTC
J gene: TRBJ2-7; D gene: NA; clone size: few; V gene: TRBV12-3/TRBV12-4; CDR3 protein: CASTRTNLGEQYF; CDR3 DNA: TGTGCCAGTACTAGGACTAATTTGGGCGAGCAGTACTTC
J gene: TRBJ1-2; D gene: NA; clone size: NA; V gene: TRBV10-1; CDR3 protein: CASSEGINYGYTF; CDR3 DNA: TGCGCCAGCAGTGAGGGGATTAACTATGGCTACACCTTC
J gene: TRBJ1-2; D gene: NA; clone size: NA; V gene: TRBV14; CDR3 protein: CASSFDRRYGYTF; CDR3 DNA: TGTGCCAGCAGCTTCGACAGAAGATATGGCTACACCTTC
J gene: TRBJ2-2; D gene: NA; clone size: many; V gene: TRBV6-2/TRBV6-3; CDR3 protein: CASSYSLGGAANTGELFF; CDR3 DNA: TGTGCCAGCAGTTACTCCCTCGGCGGGGCGGCGAACACCGGGGAGCTGTTTTTT
J gene: TRBJ1-2; D gene: NA; clone size: many; V gene: TRBV20-1; CDR3 protein: CSARDRTNYGYTF; CDR3 DNA: TGCAGTGCAAGGGACCGAACCAACTATGGCTACACCTTC
J gene: TRBJ1-2; D gene: NA; clone size: NA; V gene: TRBV7-2; CDR3 protein: CASSLARGRRSAEYGYTF; CDR3 DNA: TGTGCCAGCAGCTTAGCGCGCGGCAGGCGCTCAGCCGAATATGGCTACACCTTC